The T cell receptor beta chain described here comes from a study of cytomegalovirus exposure and HLA in healthy donors. On this clone: Antigen unknown.

The J segment lost 0 bases and the V segment lost 6 bases, leaving 4 bases of the junction unmatched. Per germline, CDR1 SGHVS and CDR2 FQNEAQ. This CDR3 region has 15 residues. Study results and caveats: Later analysis identified a missense DCLRE1C variant that was linked to TCR beta V- and J-gene trimming. TCR beta sequences reportedly predicted most subjects' HLA-A and HLA-B alleles accurately.

Primers included in the PCR were 60 Vbeta and 13 Jbeta primers. Method: immunoSEQ multiplex PCR; TCRdb's copy keeps in-frame clones and lacks some. The sample lists 95,000 to 150,000 clones, roughly 80% occurring once. The genes are TRBV7-8 and TRBJ2-2; 7 bases are shared with TRBD2. Sequencing used PBMCs. The receptor's source is a man aged 18 to 35 in good health and CMV-seropositive. The CDR3 DNA is TGTGCCAGCAGACAGACTAGCTCGAACACCGGGGAGCTGTTTTTT. Protein: CASRQTSSNTGELFF.